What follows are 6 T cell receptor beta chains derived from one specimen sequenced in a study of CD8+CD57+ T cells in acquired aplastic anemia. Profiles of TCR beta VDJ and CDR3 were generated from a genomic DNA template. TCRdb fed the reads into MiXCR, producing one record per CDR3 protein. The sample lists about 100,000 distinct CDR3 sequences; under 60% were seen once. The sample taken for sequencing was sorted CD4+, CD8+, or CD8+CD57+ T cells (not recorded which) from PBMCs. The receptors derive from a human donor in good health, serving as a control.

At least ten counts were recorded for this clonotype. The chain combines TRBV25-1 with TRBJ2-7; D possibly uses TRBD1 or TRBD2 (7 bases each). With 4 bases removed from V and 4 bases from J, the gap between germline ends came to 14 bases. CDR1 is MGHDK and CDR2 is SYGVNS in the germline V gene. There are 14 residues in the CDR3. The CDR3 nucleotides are TGTGCCAGCAGTGGGGGGGGCAGGGGGTACGAGCAGTACTTC. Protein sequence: CASSGGGRGYEQYF.

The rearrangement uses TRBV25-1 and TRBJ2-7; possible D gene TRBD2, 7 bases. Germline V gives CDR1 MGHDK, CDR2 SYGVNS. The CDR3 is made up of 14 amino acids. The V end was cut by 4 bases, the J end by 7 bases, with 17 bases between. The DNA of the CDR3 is TGTGCCAGCAGTGGGGGGGGCAGGGGCCGGGAGCAGTACTTC. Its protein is CASSGGGRGREQYF.

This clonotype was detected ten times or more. The CDR3 region is CASQDRANPPHYGYTF. CDR3 nucleotide sequence: TGTGCCAGCCAAGACAGGGCTAATCCCCCACACTATGGCTACACCTTC. The rearrangement uses TRBV19 and TRBJ1-2; 7 nucleotides line up with TRBD1. The CDR3 totals 16 residues. Germline-derived CDR1 and CDR2 are LNHDA and SQIVND (reference sequence). V shed 9 bases, J shed 3 bases, and the junction held 16 bases outside the gene matches.

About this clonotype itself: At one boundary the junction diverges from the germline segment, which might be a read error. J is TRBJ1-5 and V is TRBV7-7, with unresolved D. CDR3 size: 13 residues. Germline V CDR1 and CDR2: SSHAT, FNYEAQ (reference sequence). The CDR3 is CASSLASDQPQHF. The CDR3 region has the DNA TGTGCTAGCAGCTTAGCGTCGGATCAGCCCCAGCATTTT. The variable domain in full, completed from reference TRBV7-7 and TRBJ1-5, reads GAGVSQSPRYKVTKRGQDVTLRCDPISSHATLYWYQQALGQGPEFLTYFNYEAQPDKSGLPSDRFSAERPEGSISTLTIQRTEQRDSAMYRCASSLASDQPQHFGDGTRLSIL.

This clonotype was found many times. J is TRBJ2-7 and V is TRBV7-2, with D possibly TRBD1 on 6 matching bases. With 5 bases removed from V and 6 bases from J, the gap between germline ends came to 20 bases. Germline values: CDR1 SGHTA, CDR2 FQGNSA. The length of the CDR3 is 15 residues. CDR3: CASSSRDNLFPEQYF. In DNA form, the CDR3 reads TGTGCCAGCAGCAGCCGGGACAACCTCTTTCCCGAGCAGTACTTC. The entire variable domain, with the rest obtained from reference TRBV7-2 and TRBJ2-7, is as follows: GAGVSQSPSNKVTEKGKDVELRCDPISGHTALYWYRQSLGQGLEFLIYFQGNSAPDKSGLPSDRFSAERTGGSVSTLTIQRTQQEDSAVYLCASSSRDNLFPEQYFGPGTRLTVT.

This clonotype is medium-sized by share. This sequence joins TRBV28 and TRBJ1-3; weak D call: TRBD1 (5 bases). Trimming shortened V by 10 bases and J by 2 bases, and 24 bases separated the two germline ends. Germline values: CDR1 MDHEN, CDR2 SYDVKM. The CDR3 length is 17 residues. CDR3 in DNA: TGTGCCACCTCTCCTTGGACATCCACCTTACCTGGAAACACCATATATTTT. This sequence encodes CATSPWTSTLPGNTIYF.